The next 30 T cell receptor beta chains were all read from a single sample in a study of T cell responses to AZD1222 COVID-19 vaccine. Here immunoSEQ multiplex PCR was the method, and the copy in TCRdb shows in-frame clones only, minus some. This table holds some 87,000 clones, about 93% found once. The source was peripheral blood, collected on day 0 of MenACWY control vaccination. The receptors were sampled from an adult in good health.

The gene calls are TRBV2 and TRBJ1-1, with D hard to call. The CDR3 is 13 amino acids. The V end lost 6 bases, the J end lost 1 base, and 9 bases lay between the germline ends. Per germline, CDR1 SNHLY and CDR2 FYNNEI. CDR3 region: CASRPTENTEAFF. DNA of the CDR3: TGTGCCAGCAGGCCAACAGAGAACACTGAAGCTTTCTTT.

This clone appeared a single time. V usage is TRBV28 and J usage is TRBJ2-4; TRBD2 aligns across 8 bases. J was trimmed by 4 bases and V by 6 bases; bases with no gene match: 5. This CDR3 is built from 14 residues. Germline V lookup: CDR1 MDHEN, CDR2 SYDVKM. This CDR3 is CASRGSGAKNIQYF. In DNA, the CDR3 is TGTGCCAGCAGGGGTAGCGGGGCTAAAAACATTCAGTACTTC.

The rearrangement links TRBV19 to TRBJ1-1, with a tentative D call TRBD1 (5 bases). Trimming removed 4 bases from V and 0 bases from J, with 9 bases in between. Germline assignment: CDR1 LNHDA and CDR2 SQIVND (reference sequence). This CDR3 comprises 14 residues. The chain's CDR3 is CASSKQVMNTEAFF. CDR3 bases: TGTGCCAGTAGTAAACAGGTTATGAACACTGAAGCTTTCTTT.

This rearrangement joins TRBV6-5 to TRBJ1-1; D is ambiguous. Between the trimmed V and J ends, which lost 5 bases and 1 base, there was a span of 14 bases. The length of the CDR3 is 15 residues. Germline V gene data show CDR1 as MNHEY and CDR2 as SVGAGI. The CDR3 is CASSPGSFANTEAFF. The CDR3 coding sequence is TGTGCCAGCAGTCCCGGGTCTTTCGCGAACACTGAAGCTTTCTTT.

J is TRBJ2-7 and V is TRBV11-2, with TRBD1 as a possible D gene (6 bases). The CDR3 is 14 residues long. Germline CDR1 is SGHAT and CDR2 is FQNNGV. Deletions cut 3 bases from V and 7 bases from J, with 16 bases between. The CDR3 DNA is TGTGCCAGCAGCTTCCCAGGGGACCTTACTGAGCAGTACTTC. It encodes CASSFPGDLTEQYF.

This chain links TRBV10-3 with TRBJ2-5; the D gene is possibly TRBD1 (6 bases). V was cut by 3 bases and J by 5 bases, with 10 bases left in between. The germline V gene encodes CDR1 ENHRY and CDR2 SYGVKD. The CDR3 has 13 amino acids. DNA of the CDR3: TGTGCCATCAGTGAAGGGGGTAGGGAGACCCAGTACTTC. Amino acid sequence: CAISEGGRETQYF.

The gene calls are TRBV7-2 and TRBJ1-5; no clear D. V lost 6 bases and J lost 3, with 18 bases in between. This CDR3 has 16 residues. The germline gives CDR1 SGHTA, CDR2 FQGNSA. CDR3 region: CASSWSSGRNNQPQHF. CDR3 bases: TGTGCCAGCAGTTGGAGCAGTGGCAGAAACAATCAGCCCCAGCATTTT.

V usage is TRBV28 and J usage is TRBJ1-5, with 7 bases matching TRBD1. With V trimmed by 5 bases and J by 7 bases, 5 bases remained unmatched. Per germline, CDR1 MDHEN and CDR2 SYDVKM. CDR3 length: 13 amino acids. CDR3 nucleotides: TGTGCCAGCAGTGAAACAGGGGTCCAGCCCCAGCATTTT. It encodes CASSETGVQPQHF.

The rearrangement links TRBV5-1 to TRBJ2-7, with TRBD2 identical over 11 bases. Germline CDR1 SGHRS, CDR2 YFSETQ. The CDR3 extends over 16 amino acids. J gave up 6 bases and V 4 bases, and 12 bases lay outside the gene matches. CDR3 DNA sequence: TGCGCCAGCAGCACGCAGGTCGGTGGACTAGCGGGCGAGCAGTACTTC. Its protein product is CASSTQVGGLAGEQYF.

This rearrangement joins TRBV11-2 to TRBJ1-2; D possibly corresponds to TRBD1 (5 bases). The germline V and J ends were trimmed by 3 bases and 2 bases, with 10 bases remaining between them. CDR1 SGHAT and CDR2 FQNNGV come from the germline V gene. This CDR3 is built from 14 residues. The CDR3 sequence is CASSLARANYGYTF. The CDR3 nucleotides are TGTGCCAGCAGCTTGGCCAGGGCCAACTATGGCTACACCTTC.

This chain joins TRBV7-9 and TRBJ2-2; no clear D gene. The CDR3 loop spans 14 amino acids. V lost 7 bases, J lost 7 bases, and 16 bases lay in between. Per the germline V gene, CDR1 is SEHNR and CDR2 is FQNEAQ (reference sequence). CDR3: CASTLPKHGGELFF. The CDR3 nucleotides read TGTGCCAGCACCCTTCCCAAGCATGGCGGGGAGCTGTTTTTT.

This chain connects TRBV5-1 to TRBJ2-7, with 9 bases identical to TRBD1. The CDR3 runs to 13 residues. Germline loops: CDR1 SGHRS, CDR2 YFSETQ. Trimming cost V 3 bases and J 3 bases; bases outside gene matches: 1. The CDR3 spells CASSWDRDYEQYF. CDR3 nucleotide sequence: TGCGCCAGCAGCTGGGACAGGGACTACGAGCAGTACTTC.

This chain uses TRBV28 with TRBJ1-3; D is ambiguous. Germline loops: CDR1 MDHEN, CDR2 SYDVKM. V was trimmed by 1 base and J by 2 bases, leaving 6 bases between them. The CDR3 runs 14 residues. The CDR3 reads CASSLSPTGNTIYF. The CDR3 coding sequence is TGTGCCAGCAGTTTATCCCCCACTGGAAACACCATATATTTT.

The genes are TRBV2 and TRBJ2-7; 9 bases align to TRBD2. V dropped 7 bases and J dropped 6; count of bases not matched to a gene: 13. The CDR3 covers 15 residues. Germline lookup yields CDR1 SNHLY and CDR2 FYNNEI. The CDR3 bases are TGTGCCAGCATTACGACTAGCGGAGCTCCTACCGAGCAGTACTTC. It translates to CASITTSGAPTEQYF.

The rearrangement links TRBV28 to TRBJ2-5, with unresolved D. Germline V gene data show CDR1 as MDHEN and CDR2 as SYDVKM. V lost 2 bases and J 8 bases, leaving 12 bases between the germline ends. This CDR3 is built from 13 residues. CDR3 region: CASSLVGSGTQYF. The CDR3, as DNA: TGTGCCAGCAGTTTAGTCGGGTCAGGAACCCAGTACTTC.

The CDR3 region is CASSERSNTGELFF. The CDR3 DNA sequence: TGCGCCAGCAGTGAGCGGTCGAACACCGGGGAGCTGTTTTTT. The chain employs TRBV5-1 and TRBJ2-2, with D perhaps matching TRBD2 (5 bases). The V gene's germline CDR1 is SGHRS and CDR2 YFSETQ. The CDR3 is 14 amino acids. The V end was cut by 5 bases, the J end by 0 bases, with 8 bases between.

V and J are TRBV28 and TRBJ2-7; 8 bases map to TRBD1. The CDR3 extends over 15 amino acids. Germline V gives CDR1 MDHEN, CDR2 SYDVKM. Unmatched junction bases numbered 7, after V lost 5 bases and J lost 1 base. In DNA form, the CDR3 reads TGTGCCAGCAGTCACAGGGGGTTGGAATCCTACGAGCAGTACTTC. Translating it yields CASSHRGLESYEQYF.

This clone was observed a few times. The rearrangement joins TRBV5-8 to TRBJ1-1; 9 bases line up with TRBD1. The V gene's germline CDR1 is SGHTS and CDR2 YDEGEE. Trimming cost V 4 bases and J 4 bases; bases outside gene matches: 8. The CDR3 covers 15 residues. In DNA, the CDR3 is TGTGCCAGCAGCCCACAACAGGGGGCCCTCACTGAAGCTTTCTTT. It translates to CASSPQQGALTEAFF. Looking up the rest from reference TRBV5-8 and TRBJ1-1 gives the full variable domain: EAGVTQSPTHLIKTRGQQATLRCSPISGHTSVYWYQQALGLGLQFLLWYDEGEERNRGNFPPRFSGRQFPNYSSELNVNALELEDSALYLCASSPQQGALTEAFFGQGTRLTVV.

The J gene is TRBJ1-3, the V gene TRBV7-9; D is uncertain. Deletions cut 5 bases from V and 0 bases from J, with 8 bases between. The length of the CDR3 is 14 residues. CDR1 and CDR2 from the germline V gene are SEHNR and FQNEAQ (reference sequence). The chain's CDR3 is CASSRTDSGNTIYF. CDR3 sequence (DNA): TGTGCCAGCAGCAGGACGGACTCTGGAAACACCATATATTTT.

The rearrangement joins TRBV5-4 to TRBJ1-1, with D unclear. The V gene lost 3 bases and the J gene lost 1 base, with 13 bases spanning the gap. Germline CDR1 SGHNT, CDR2 YYREEE (reference sequence). The CDR3 runs to 15 residues. Here the CDR3 DNA reads TGTGCCAGCAGCTCTGATGGCCGTGCGAACACTGAAGCTTTCTTT. Protein: CASSSDGRANTEAFF.

The V gene is TRBV11-2, the J gene TRBJ2-1; TRBD2 matches 9 bases. Germline trimming cut 5 bases from V and 6 bases from J; bases unmatched to any gene: 8. The CDR3 length is 15 residues. The germline CDR1 and CDR2 sequences are SGHAT and FQNNGV. CDR3 nucleotides: TGTGCCAGCAGCAACGAAGGCGGGAGGGCCAATGAGCAGTTCTTC. Its protein is CASSNEGGRANEQFF.

This clone was picked up one time. The J gene is TRBJ2-5, the V gene TRBV12-3 or TRBV12-4; D remains ambiguous. V lost 2 bases and J 5 bases, leaving 9 bases between the germline ends. The CDR3 runs 13 residues. The CDR3 loop is CASSLNPGETQYF. In DNA, the CDR3 is TGTGCCAGCAGTTTAAATCCCGGGGAGACCCAGTACTTC.

CDR3 DNA sequence: TGTGCCAGCACGTCGGGCGGCTGGGAGCCCCAGCATTTT. Protein: CASTSGGWEPQHF. The chain recombines TRBV12-3 or TRBV12-4 with TRBJ1-5; no firm D call. This CDR3 is 13 amino acids long. V shed 7 bases and J shed 8 bases, with 15 bases lying between them.

The J gene is TRBJ1-4, the V gene TRBV27, with TRBD1 identical over 7 bases. The junction had 6 bases not matched to a gene; V was cut back by 5 bases and J by 6 bases. The CDR3 runs 14 residues. From germline, CDR1 is MNHEY and CDR2 SMNVEV (reference sequence). CDR3 region: CASSKDRFYEKLFF. CDR3 in DNA: TGTGCCAGCAGTAAGGACAGGTTTTATGAAAAACTGTTTTTT.

The chain couples TRBV7-6 to TRBJ2-1; TRBD2 might be the D (6 bases). Trimming stripped 4 bases from V and 9 bases from J, with 19 bases between. This CDR3 is 15 amino acids long. CDR1 is SGHVS and CDR2 is FNYEAQ in the germline V gene. CDR3 sequence reads: CASSSPGTGDIEQFF. CDR3 DNA sequence: TGTGCCAGCAGCTCACCCGGGACTGGGGATATTGAGCAGTTCTTC.

This clone was counted once. CDR3 region: CASSTTDRVGNQPQHF. The CDR3 coding sequence is TGTGCCAGTAGTACTACGGACAGGGTGGGCAATCAGCCCCAGCATTTT. V gene TRBV19 combines with J gene TRBJ1-5; TRBD1 matches at 8 bases. This CDR3 is built from 16 residues. Germline values: CDR1 LNHDA, CDR2 SQIVND (reference sequence). V was pared by 4 bases and J by 2 bases, with 7 bases of the junction left unmatched.

This sequence joins TRBV6-5 and TRBJ1-1; tentatively, D is TRBD1 (5 bases). Deletions cut 4 bases from V and 2 bases from J, with 17 bases between. CDR3 size: 16 residues. Germline V gene data show CDR1 as MNHEY and CDR2 as SVGAGI. CDR3: CASSSLSWDGNTEAFF. The CDR3 DNA reads TGTGCCAGCAGTTCTTTATCCTGGGACGGCAACACTGAAGCTTTCTTT.

The chain recombines TRBV6-5 with TRBJ2-7; 10 bases agree with TRBD2. V shed 6 bases and J 5 bases; nucleotides not matched to a gene: 7. The CDR3 totals 14 residues. Germline V gives CDR1 MNHEY, CDR2 SVGAGI. The CDR3 is CASRTGLASNEQYF. The DNA of the CDR3 is TGTGCCAGCAGAACGGGACTAGCGTCCAACGAGCAGTACTTC.

This chain uses TRBV19 with TRBJ2-2, with a weak D call TRBD2 (6 bases). Germline-derived CDR1 and CDR2 are LNHDA and SQIVND (reference sequence). Trimming took 7 bases from V and 4 from J, leaving 16 bases between them. This CDR3 has 15 amino acids. The chain's CDR3 is CASTRGLVGTGELFF. In DNA form, the CDR3 reads TGTGCCAGTACTAGGGGACTGGTTGGCACCGGGGAGCTGTTTTTT.

V and J are TRBV7-2 and TRBJ2-7; D unresolved. This CDR3 has 15 residues. Germline V gene sequence: CDR1 SGHTA, CDR2 FQGNSA. The V gene lost 5 bases and the J gene lost 0 bases, with 14 bases spanning the gap. Here the CDR3 DNA reads TGTGCCAGCAGCCCACGATTCGCCCCCTCCTACGAGCAGTACTTC. It codes for CASSPRFAPSYEQYF.